One and the same sample provided the 10 T cell receptor beta chains below, sequenced in a study of response to subunit inactivated influenza vaccine. MiXCR was run by TCRdb on the RT-PCR reads, yielding one entry per CDR3 protein. The data contain a few hundred thousand distinct CDR3 sequences, 21% of them seen just once; the ten biggest clones take up 10%. The material was PBMCs from blood, obtained approximately 20 months after vaccination. These receptors were obtained from a man in his fifties or sixties who received an inactivated influenza vaccine.

The CDR3 DNA is TGTGCCAGCAGTACCGGACTAGCGATTTACAATGAGCAGTTCTTC. It codes for CASSTGLAIYNEQFF. The chain has TRBV6-2 or TRBV6-3 and TRBJ2-1; 9 bases agree with TRBD2. CDR3 length: 15 amino acids. The J segment lost 4 bases and the V segment lost 5 bases, leaving 6 bases of the junction unmatched. CDR1 is MNHEY, CDR2 SVGEGT, per germline.

This clonotype was counted many times. This chain links TRBV4-1 with TRBJ1-1; D unclear. The V end lost 1 base, the J end lost 6 bases, and 12 bases lay between the germline ends. CDR3 length equals 14 residues. The germline V gene has CDR1 MGHRA and CDR2 YSYEKL. The chain's CDR3 is CASSQGLGRAEAFF. The CDR3, as DNA: TGCGCCAGCAGCCAAGGTCTAGGCCGGGCTGAAGCTTTCTTT.

This clonotype was picked up a small number of times. The chain employs TRBV14 and TRBJ1-1, with D perhaps TRBD1 (5 bases). Germline loops: CDR1 SGHDN, CDR2 FVKESK. V was cut by 4 bases and J by 0 bases, with 9 bases left in between. This CDR3 region has 14 residues. The CDR3 sequence is CASSRQTMNTEAFF. The CDR3 bases are TGTGCCAGCAGCCGACAGACAATGAACACTGAAGCTTTCTTT.

This clonotype showed up just a few times. The V gene is TRBV3-1, the J gene TRBJ2-5; TRBD2 matches at 9 bases. The CDR3 runs 16 residues. The trim removed 2 bases at V and 4 bases at J, leaving 8 bases unmatched. The germline gives CDR1 LGHDT, CDR2 YNNKEL (reference sequence). The CDR3: CASSQTSGTSLETQYF. The CDR3 nucleotides are TGTGCCAGCAGCCAAACATCCGGGACTAGCCTAGAGACCCAGTACTTC.

The gene calls are TRBV4-2 and TRBJ2-1, with TRBD1 identical over 9 bases. The germline V gene encodes CDR1 LGHNA and CDR2 YNFKEQ. The CDR3 contains 12 residues. V was clipped by 4 bases and J by 15 bases; unmatched bases: 7. In nucleotides, the CDR3 is TGTGCCAGCAGCCTTGGGACAGGGAGTCCGTTCTTC. Translated: CASSLGTGSPFF.

Comments on this clonotype: The CDR3 end shows no conserved phenylalanine or tryptophan, and so a read error is likely. The chain recombines TRBV12-3 or TRBV12-4 with TRBJ1-5; D might be TRBD1 (5 bases). Trimming pared 3 bases from V and 11 bases from J, leaving 14 bases between. The CDR3 has 13 residues. The CDR3 loop is CASSLAGPGSQHC. Written as DNA, the CDR3 is TGTGCCAGCAGTTTGGCAGGGCCCGGGTCCCAGCATTGT.

The CDR3 DNA sequence: TGTGCCACCAGTGAAGATACACGGGGCTCCTACAATGAGCAGTTCTTC. Protein sequence: CATSEDTRGSYNEQFF. The rearrangement links TRBV24-1 to TRBJ2-1, with D maybe TRBD2 (5 bases). Trimming removed 4 bases at V and 0 bases at J, with 12 bases between. Germline lookup yields CDR1 KGHDR and CDR2 SFDVKD. The CDR3 totals 16 residues.

V is TRBV3-1 and J is TRBJ1-1; the D is unclear. V shed 2 bases and J shed 2 bases, with 6 bases lying between them. Germline V gene sequence: CDR1 LGHDT, CDR2 YNNKEL (reference sequence). The CDR3 runs to 13 residues. The CDR3 loop is CASSQRSNTEAFF. In DNA form, the CDR3 reads TGTGCCAGCAGCCAAAGGAGCAACACTGAAGCTTTCTTT.

The rearrangement links TRBV29-1 to TRBJ1-1, with D possibly TRBD1 on 5 matching bases. The germline V and J ends were trimmed by 3 bases and 1 base, with 9 bases remaining between them. The CDR3 is 13 residues long. CDR1 and CDR2 from the germline V gene are SQVTM and ANQGSEA. The CDR3 DNA is TGCAGCGTTGACAGGGCGGGGAACACTGAAGCTTTCTTT. It specifies CSVDRAGNTEAFF.

There are a few counts of this clonotype. The rearrangement joins TRBV6-1 to TRBJ1-2, with TRBD1 as a possible D gene (5 bases). In germline, CDR1 is MNHNS, CDR2 SASEGT. CDR3 length: 15 residues. V lost 6 bases and J lost 5, with 19 bases in between. The CDR3 DNA sequence: TGTGCCAGCAGCCCAACCGGCGGGGCCCCTTATGGCTACACCTTC. It codes for CASSPTGGAPYGYTF.